These 5 T cell receptor beta chains came from one sample sequenced in a study of OX40 agonist ivuxolimab in advanced cancers. Repertoires were generated with immunoSEQ multiplex PCR, while TCRdb's copy carries only in-frame clones and drops some. The repertoire holds about 78,000 clones, with about 90% as singletons. The material was CD4+ or CD8+ T cells sorted from blood, obtained in a trial of the OX40 agonist ivuxolimab. The origin of the receptors is an adult with an advanced solid tumor such as melanoma, head and neck, liver or kidney cancer.

The chain has TRBV11-2 and TRBJ2-2, with 9 bases that match TRBD2. V shed 5 bases, J shed 5 bases, and the junction held 9 bases outside the gene matches. Per germline, CDR1 SGHAT and CDR2 FQNNGV. The CDR3 runs to 16 residues. The CDR3: CASSHAGGRETGELFF. The CDR3 region has the DNA TGTGCCAGCAGCCACGCGGGGGGGCGGGAGACCGGGGAGCTGTTTTTT.

This clone was found once. The chain is built from TRBV5-6 and TRBJ1-1; maybe TRBD1 (5 bases). The V gene lost 4 bases and the J gene lost 4 bases, with 14 bases spanning the gap. Germline assignment: CDR1 SGHDT and CDR2 YYEEEE. This CDR3 region has 14 residues. The CDR3 is CASSVDPGTTEAFF. CDR3 bases: TGTGCCAGCAGCGTGGACCCCGGGACCACTGAAGCTTTCTTT.

The rearrangement links TRBV13 to TRBJ1-3; no reliable D call. Per germline, CDR1 PRHDT and CDR2 FYEKMQ (reference sequence). V lost 5 bases and J lost 0, with 20 bases in between. The CDR3 length is 18 residues. The CDR3, as DNA: TGTGCCAGCAGCCGGAGGGAAGGACGAGTCGGCTCTGGAAACACCATATATTTT. Translating it yields CASSRREGRVGSGNTIYF. Filled out from reference TRBV13 and TRBJ1-3, the complete variable domain reads AAGVIQSPRHLIKEKRETATLKCYPIPRHDTVYWYQQGPGQDPQFLISFYEKMQSDKGSIPDRFSAQQFSDYHSELNMSSLELGDSALYFCASSRREGRVGSGNTIYFGEGSWLTVV.

V usage is TRBV14 and J usage is TRBJ1-1; D remains unclear. This CDR3 spans 13 amino acids. V lost 4 bases to trimming and J lost 0 bases, with 6 bases between them. Germline V gene data show CDR1 as SGHDN and CDR2 as FVKESK. Here the CDR3 reads CASSRTVNTEAFF. In DNA, the CDR3 is TGTGCCAGCAGCCGAACGGTGAACACTGAAGCTTTCTTT.

J is TRBJ1-2 and V is TRBV28; D is unresolved. From germline, CDR1 is MDHEN and CDR2 SYDVKM. V was trimmed by 6 bases and J by 2 bases, leaving 10 bases between them. The CDR3 spans 13 residues. CDR3 bases: TGTGCCAGCAGCTCGGGATGGAACTATGGCTACACCTTC. Translating gives CASSSGWNYGYTF.